The T cell receptor beta chain described here comes from a study of T cell responses to AZD1222 COVID-19 vaccine. Libraries were prepared by immunoSEQ multiplex PCR; TCRdb keeps only in-frame clonotypes and omits some of them. The sample records more than 75,000 clones, about nine tenths being singletons. There are 15 residues in the CDR3. J was trimmed by 2 bases and V by 6 bases; bases with no gene match: 8. Germline CDR1 is LNHDA and CDR2 is SQIVND (reference sequence). This chain joins TRBV19 and TRBJ2-7, with 9 positions matching TRBD2. This material consisted of peripheral blood, taken 28 days after the second AZD1222 dose. The sequence was collected from an adult who received the AZD1222 COVID-19 vaccine. The CDR3 region is CASSKLAGETYEQYF. The CDR3 DNA reads TGTGCCAGTAGCAAACTAGCGGGTGAAACCTACGAGCAGTACTTC.